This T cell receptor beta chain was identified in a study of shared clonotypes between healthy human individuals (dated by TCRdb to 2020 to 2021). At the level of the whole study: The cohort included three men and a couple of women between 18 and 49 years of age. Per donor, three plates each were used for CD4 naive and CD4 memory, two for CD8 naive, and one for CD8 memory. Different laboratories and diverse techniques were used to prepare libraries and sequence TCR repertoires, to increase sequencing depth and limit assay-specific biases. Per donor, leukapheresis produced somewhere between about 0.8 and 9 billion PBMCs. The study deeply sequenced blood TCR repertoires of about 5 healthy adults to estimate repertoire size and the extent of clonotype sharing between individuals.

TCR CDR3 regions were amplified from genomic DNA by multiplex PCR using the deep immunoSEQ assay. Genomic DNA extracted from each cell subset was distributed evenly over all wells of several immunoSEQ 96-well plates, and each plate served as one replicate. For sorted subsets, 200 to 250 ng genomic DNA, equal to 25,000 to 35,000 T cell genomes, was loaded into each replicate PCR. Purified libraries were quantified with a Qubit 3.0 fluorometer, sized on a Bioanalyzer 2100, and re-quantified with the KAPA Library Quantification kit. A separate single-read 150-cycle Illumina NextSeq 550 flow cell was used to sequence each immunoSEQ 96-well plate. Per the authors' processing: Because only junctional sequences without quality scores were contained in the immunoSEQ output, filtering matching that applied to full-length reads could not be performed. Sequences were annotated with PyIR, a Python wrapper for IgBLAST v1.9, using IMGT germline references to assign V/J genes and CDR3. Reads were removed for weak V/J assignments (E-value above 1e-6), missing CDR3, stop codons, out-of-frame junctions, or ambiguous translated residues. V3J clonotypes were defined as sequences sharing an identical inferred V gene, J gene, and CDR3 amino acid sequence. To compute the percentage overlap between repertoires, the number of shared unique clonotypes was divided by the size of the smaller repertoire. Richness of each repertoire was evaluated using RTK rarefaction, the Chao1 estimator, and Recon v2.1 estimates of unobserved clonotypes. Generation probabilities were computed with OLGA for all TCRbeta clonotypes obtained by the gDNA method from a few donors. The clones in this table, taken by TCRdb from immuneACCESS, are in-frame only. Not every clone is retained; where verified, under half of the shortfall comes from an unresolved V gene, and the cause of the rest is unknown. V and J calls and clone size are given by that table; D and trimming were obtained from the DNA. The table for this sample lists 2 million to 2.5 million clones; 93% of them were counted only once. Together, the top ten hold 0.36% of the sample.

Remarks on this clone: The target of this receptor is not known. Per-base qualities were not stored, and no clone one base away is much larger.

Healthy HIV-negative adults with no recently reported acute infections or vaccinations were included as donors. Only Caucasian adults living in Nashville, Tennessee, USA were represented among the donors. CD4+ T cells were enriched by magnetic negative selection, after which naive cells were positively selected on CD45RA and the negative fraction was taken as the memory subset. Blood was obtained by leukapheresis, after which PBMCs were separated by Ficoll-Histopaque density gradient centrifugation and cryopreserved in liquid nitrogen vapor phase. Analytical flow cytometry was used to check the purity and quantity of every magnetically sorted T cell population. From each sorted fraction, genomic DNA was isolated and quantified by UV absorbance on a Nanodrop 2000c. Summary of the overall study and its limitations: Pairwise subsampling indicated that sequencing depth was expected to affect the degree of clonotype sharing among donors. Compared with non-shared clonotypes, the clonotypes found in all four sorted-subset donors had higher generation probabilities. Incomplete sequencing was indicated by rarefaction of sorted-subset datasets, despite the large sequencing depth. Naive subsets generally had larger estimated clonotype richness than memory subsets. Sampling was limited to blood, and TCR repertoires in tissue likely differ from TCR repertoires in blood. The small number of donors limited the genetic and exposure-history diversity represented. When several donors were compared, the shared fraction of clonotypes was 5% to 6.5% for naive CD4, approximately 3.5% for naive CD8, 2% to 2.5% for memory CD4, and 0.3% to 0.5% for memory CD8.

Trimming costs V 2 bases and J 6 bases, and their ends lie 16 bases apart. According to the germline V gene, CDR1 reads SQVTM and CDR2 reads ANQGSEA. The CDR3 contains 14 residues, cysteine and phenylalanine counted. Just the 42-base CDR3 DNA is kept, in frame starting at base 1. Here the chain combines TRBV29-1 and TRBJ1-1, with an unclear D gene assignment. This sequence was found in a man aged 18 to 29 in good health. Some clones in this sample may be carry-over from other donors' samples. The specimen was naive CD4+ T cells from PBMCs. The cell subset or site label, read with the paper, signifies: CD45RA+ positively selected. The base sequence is TGCAGCGTTGAACTTTTAAGGATTGACGCTGAAGCTTTCTTT. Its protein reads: CSVELLRIDAEAFF.